The rows below give T cell receptor beta chains drawn from one sample of a study of OX40 agonist ivuxolimab in advanced cancers. The table came from immunoSEQ multiplex PCR; TCRdb's copy has only in-frame clones and leaves some out. Altogether nearly 50,000 clones are present, roughly 81% being singletons, with the ten largest covering around 7.1%. Sequenced material: CD4+ or CD8+ T cells sorted from blood, taken in a trial of the OX40 agonist ivuxolimab. The receptors derive from an adult with an advanced solid tumor such as melanoma, head and neck, liver or kidney cancer. The CDR3 runs from the conserved cysteine through the conserved F or W. Each record gives: clone size, D gene, J gene, V gene, CDR3 DNA, CDR3 protein. A D gene is named only where the DNA matches it firmly. Size is stated for part of the rows, as once, few or many counts, or as a class when the clone is expanded.

clone_size: NA
d_call: NA
j_call: TRBJ2-7
v_call: TRBV5-4
cdr3_nt: TGTGCCAGCAGCTCGACGGAGTCCTACGAGCAGTACTTC
cdr3_aa: CASSSTESYEQYF

clone_size: NA
d_call: NA
j_call: TRBJ2-1
v_call: TRBV7-8
cdr3_nt: TGTGCCAGCAGCTTAGGGGCGGTCTCCTACAATGAGCAGTTCTTC
cdr3_aa: CASSLGAVSYNEQFF

clone_size: NA
d_call: NA
j_call: TRBJ2-7
v_call: TRBV30
cdr3_nt: TGTGCCTGGAGTGTACCCCGGCGGTTAGAGTACGAGCAGTACTTC
cdr3_aa: CAWSVPRRLEYEQYF

clone_size: once
d_call: NA
j_call: TRBJ2-1
v_call: TRBV27
cdr3_nt: TGTGCCAGCAGTTTTAGATCTGGTGAGCAGTTCTTC
cdr3_aa: CASSFRSGEQFF

clone_size: NA
d_call: NA
j_call: TRBJ2-2
v_call: TRBV2
cdr3_nt: TGTGCCAGCAGTGGAACGGGAGACACCGGGGAGCTGTTTTTT
cdr3_aa: CASSGTGDTGELFF

clone_size: NA
d_call: NA
j_call: TRBJ2-2
v_call: TRBV6-5
cdr3_nt: TGTGCCAGCAGTGCGTTGGGGACCGGGGAGCTGTTTTTT
cdr3_aa: CASSALGTGELFF

clone_size: NA
d_call: NA
j_call: TRBJ1-3
v_call: TRBV5-5
cdr3_nt: TGTGCCAGCAGCTTGGAACCCGGGGAAGTTGGAAACACCATATATTTT
cdr3_aa: CASSLEPGEVGNTIYF

clone_size: NA
d_call: NA
j_call: TRBJ1-3
v_call: TRBV29-1
cdr3_nt: TGCAGCGTTGTTTGGGGGAATCTGGCTGACACCATATATTTT
cdr3_aa: CSVVWGNLADTIYF

clone_size: NA
d_call: TRBD2
j_call: TRBJ2-1
v_call: TRBV5-4
cdr3_nt: TGTGCCAGCAGCTCCCGGGGACCAGCGGGAGGGATGAGCTCCTACAATGAGCAGTTCTTC
cdr3_aa: CASSSRGPAGGMSSYNEQFF

clone_size: once
d_call: NA
j_call: TRBJ2-3
v_call: TRBV5-4
cdr3_nt: TGTGCCAGCAGCTCTCGAGGGGATACGCAGTATTTT
cdr3_aa: CASSSRGDTQYF

clone_size: NA
d_call: TRBD2
j_call: TRBJ2-1
v_call: TRBV9
cdr3_nt: TGTGCCAGCAGCGTAGTTGGCGGGAGGGTAGATGAGCAGTTCTTC
cdr3_aa: CASSVVGGRVDEQFF

clone_size: NA
d_call: TRBD2
j_call: TRBJ2-7
v_call: TRBV7-4
cdr3_nt: TGTGCCAGCAGCTTAGCCGGAATGGGAGGGGAAGGTTCCTACGAGCAGTACTTC
cdr3_aa: CASSLAGMGGEGSYEQYF

clone_size: NA
d_call: NA
j_call: TRBJ1-6
v_call: TRBV19
cdr3_nt: TGTGCCAGTAGTATAGGTCTGGGAGGGGACGGTTCACCCCTCCACTTT
cdr3_aa: CASSIGLGGDGSPLHF

clone_size: NA
d_call: NA
j_call: TRBJ2-5
v_call: TRBV6-5
cdr3_nt: TGTGCCAGCAGTTACTCGAGGCAAGAGACCCAGTACTTC
cdr3_aa: CASSYSRQETQYF

clone_size: NA
d_call: TRBD2
j_call: TRBJ2-1
v_call: TRBV5-1
cdr3_nt: TGCGCCAGCAGCATAGGGACTAGTCCCCTGTACTACAATGAGCAGTTCTTC
cdr3_aa: CASSIGTSPLYYNEQFF

clone_size: NA
d_call: NA
j_call: TRBJ1-2
v_call: TRBV5-4
cdr3_nt: TGTGCCAGCAGCCTGGACGGGGGGGCTGCCTATGGCTACACCTTC
cdr3_aa: CASSLDGGAAYGYTF

clone_size: NA
d_call: NA
j_call: TRBJ2-3
v_call: TRBV2
cdr3_nt: TGTGCCAGCAGTGAGGAAAGCGGATATACGCAGTATTTT
cdr3_aa: CASSEESGYTQYF

clone_size: NA
d_call: NA
j_call: TRBJ2-3
v_call: TRBV7-2
cdr3_nt: TGTGCCAGCAGCCTCCACTCTGATACGCAGTATTTT
cdr3_aa: CASSLHSDTQYF

clone_size: NA
d_call: TRBD2
j_call: TRBJ2-1
v_call: TRBV12-5
cdr3_nt: TGTGCTAGTGGTCTCCAGCGGGATTTACTATACAATGAGCAGTTCTTC
cdr3_aa: CASGLQRDLLYNEQFF

clone_size: few
d_call: TRBD1
j_call: TRBJ2-7
v_call: TRBV6-5
cdr3_nt: TGTGCCAGCAGTGAAGGGACAGGGCACTACGAGCAGTACTTC
cdr3_aa: CASSEGTGHYEQYF

clone_size: NA
d_call: NA
j_call: TRBJ1-3
v_call: TRBV5-6
cdr3_nt: TGTGCCAGCAGCTTTCCGTTCTCTGGAAACACCATATATTTT
cdr3_aa: CASSFPFSGNTIYF

clone_size: NA
d_call: TRBD2
j_call: TRBJ2-3
v_call: TRBV6-5
cdr3_nt: TGTGCCAGCAGCCGGACTAGCGGAGGCCAAGATACGCAGTATTTT
cdr3_aa: CASSRTSGGQDTQYF

clone_size: NA
d_call: NA
j_call: TRBJ1-1
v_call: TRBV6-9
cdr3_nt: TGTGCCAGCAGCCGTGAAGGGAGGGGTATGACTGAAGCTTTCTTT
cdr3_aa: CASSREGRGMTEAFF

clone_size: few
d_call: NA
j_call: TRBJ2-1
v_call: TRBV6-1
cdr3_nt: TGTGCCAGCAGTGAACGGCAAGGAGGGCAGTTCTTC
cdr3_aa: CASSERQGGQFF

clone_size: NA
d_call: NA
j_call: TRBJ2-1
v_call: TRBV11-2
cdr3_nt: TGTGCCAGCAGCCCAGTTGGGTGGGATGAGCAGTTCTTC
cdr3_aa: CASSPVGWDEQFF

clone_size: once
d_call: NA
j_call: TRBJ1-5
v_call: TRBV27
cdr3_nt: TGTGCCAGCAGTTTAAGGGGGGGGGATTATCAGCCCCAGCATTTT
cdr3_aa: CASSLRGGDYQPQHF

clone_size: once
d_call: NA
j_call: TRBJ1-1
v_call: TRBV5-4
cdr3_nt: TGTGCCAGCAGCTTCTGGGGGATCGACCTCAATGAAGCTTTCTTT
cdr3_aa: CASSFWGIDLNEAFF

clone_size: NA
d_call: TRBD2
j_call: TRBJ2-1
v_call: TRBV11-3
cdr3_nt: TGTGCCAGCAGCTTAGAAGGGGCTAGCGGGAGGGAGCAGTTCTTC
cdr3_aa: CASSLEGASGREQFF

clone_size: NA
d_call: NA
j_call: TRBJ2-4
v_call: TRBV18
cdr3_nt: TGTGCCAGCTCACCATTACCGGGGGAGGAAAAAAACATTCAGTACTTC
cdr3_aa: CASSPLPGEEKNIQYF

clone_size: NA
d_call: NA
j_call: TRBJ1-2
v_call: TRBV2
cdr3_nt: TGTGCCAGCAGTGGTACAGGGAACTATGGCTACACCTTC
cdr3_aa: CASSGTGNYGYTF

clone_size: once
d_call: TRBD2
j_call: TRBJ2-4
v_call: TRBV7-6
cdr3_nt: TGTGCCAGCAGTTTATCGTGGGGGGGCATTCAGTACTTC
cdr3_aa: CASSLSWGGIQYF

clone_size: few
d_call: NA
j_call: TRBJ1-4
v_call: TRBV6-1
cdr3_nt: TGTGCCAGCAGTGAAAGGGGGGGGAAACTGTTTTTT
cdr3_aa: CASSERGGKLFF

clone_size: NA
d_call: TRBD2
j_call: TRBJ2-4
v_call: TRBV30
cdr3_nt: TGTGCCTGGAGTAATAGCGGGAGGAACATTCAGTACTTC
cdr3_aa: CAWSNSGRNIQYF

clone_size: NA
d_call: NA
j_call: TRBJ1-6
v_call: TRBV2
cdr3_nt: TGTGCCAGCAGTGATCTTCTTGTCTTTCGGGAAACAAAAAACTATAATTCACCCCTCCACTTT
cdr3_aa: CASSDLLVFRETKNYNSPLHF

clone_size: NA
d_call: NA
j_call: TRBJ2-1
v_call: TRBV6-7
cdr3_nt: TGTGCCAGCAGTTTTGGTGAGCAGTTCTTC
cdr3_aa: CASSFGEQFF

clone_size: NA
d_call: NA
j_call: TRBJ1-5
v_call: TRBV5-4
cdr3_nt: TGTGCCAGCAGGCCCGACTTATATAGCAATCAGCCCCAGCATTTT
cdr3_aa: CASRPDLYSNQPQHF

clone_size: NA
d_call: NA
j_call: TRBJ1-4
v_call: TRBV11-2
cdr3_nt: TGTGCCAGCAGCTGGGGTGAAAAACTGTTTTTT
cdr3_aa: CASSWGEKLFF

clone_size: NA
d_call: TRBD1
j_call: TRBJ1-5
v_call: TRBV5-6
cdr3_nt: TGTGCCAGCAGCTTGCGACAGGGAAGGATAGGAAACAATCAGCCCCAGCATTTT
cdr3_aa: CASSLRQGRIGNNQPQHF

clone_size: NA
d_call: NA
j_call: TRBJ1-1
v_call: TRBV11-2
cdr3_nt: TGTGCCAGCAGCTTAGGTGGTCCGAACACTGAAGCTTTCTTT
cdr3_aa: CASSLGGPNTEAFF

clone_size: NA
d_call: NA
j_call: TRBJ1-3
v_call: TRBV21-1
cdr3_nt: TGTGCCAGCAGGGCAGGGGCCTACTCTGGAAACACCATATATTTT
cdr3_aa: CASRAGAYSGNTIYF

clone_size: NA
d_call: TRBD2
j_call: TRBJ2-7
v_call: TRBV19
cdr3_nt: TGTGCCAGCAAACAATATACTAGCGGGAGCTACGAGCAGTACTTC
cdr3_aa: CASKQYTSGSYEQYF

clone_size: NA
d_call: NA
j_call: TRBJ2-3
v_call: TRBV7-7
cdr3_nt: TGTGCCAGCAGCTTAGCGCAGGGCCGTGGGGATACGCAGTATTTT
cdr3_aa: CASSLAQGRGDTQYF

clone_size: NA
d_call: NA
j_call: TRBJ2-3
v_call: TRBV19
cdr3_nt: TGTGCCAGTAGTATCATGGATACAGATACGCAGTATTTT
cdr3_aa: CASSIMDTDTQYF

clone_size: NA
d_call: NA
j_call: TRBJ2-5
v_call: TRBV5-1
cdr3_nt: TGCGCCAGCAGCCCCGGGAACAGCCAAGAGACCCAGTACTTC
cdr3_aa: CASSPGNSQETQYF

clone_size: NA
d_call: TRBD1
j_call: TRBJ1-6
v_call: TRBV2
cdr3_nt: TGTGCCAGCAGGGGACAGTATAATTCACCCCTCCACTTT
cdr3_aa: CASRGQYNSPLHF

clone_size: few
d_call: NA
j_call: TRBJ2-1
v_call: TRBV18
cdr3_nt: TGTGCCAGCTTAGATGGGAGGAGCTCCTACAATGAGCAGTTCTTC
cdr3_aa: CASLDGRSSYNEQFF

clone_size: NA
d_call: NA
j_call: TRBJ1-5
v_call: TRBV7-2
cdr3_nt: TGTGCCAGCAGCAAACAGGGTGGTAGCAATCAGCCCCAGCATTTT
cdr3_aa: CASSKQGGSNQPQHF

clone_size: NA
d_call: TRBD1
j_call: TRBJ1-1
v_call: TRBV18
cdr3_nt: TGTGCCAGCTCACCAAGACAGGGGAGCAACACTGAAGCTTTCTTT
cdr3_aa: CASSPRQGSNTEAFF

clone_size: NA
d_call: TRBD1
j_call: TRBJ1-1
v_call: TRBV27
cdr3_nt: TGTGCCAGCAGAGGGGGCTCGGGGACAGCAAACACTGAAGCTTTCTTT
cdr3_aa: CASRGGSGTANTEAFF

clone_size: NA
d_call: TRBD1
j_call: TRBJ2-7
v_call: TRBV6-5
cdr3_nt: TGTGCCAGCAGTTTAACCACCGGGACAGCCTACGAGCAGTACTTC
cdr3_aa: CASSLTTGTAYEQYF

clone_size: NA
d_call: TRBD1
j_call: TRBJ1-1
v_call: TRBV7-6
cdr3_nt: TGTGCCAGCAGCCCCCGGAGGGGGCCCGGTGAAGCTTTCTTT
cdr3_aa: CASSPRRGPGEAFF

clone_size: NA
d_call: TRBD2
j_call: TRBJ2-1
v_call: TRBV5-4
cdr3_nt: TGTGCCAGCAGATTAGCGGGAGGCGGATCCGGCAATGAGCAGTTCTTC
cdr3_aa: CASRLAGGGSGNEQFF

clone_size: NA
d_call: NA
j_call: TRBJ1-3
v_call: TRBV10-3
cdr3_nt: TGTGCCATCAGTGATGGACCAGCCTCTGGAAACACCATATATTTT
cdr3_aa: CAISDGPASGNTIYF

clone_size: NA
d_call: TRBD2
j_call: TRBJ2-1
v_call: TRBV7-9
cdr3_nt: TGTGCCAGCAGCTTGACTAGCGGGGCCTACAATGAGCAGTTCTTC
cdr3_aa: CASSLTSGAYNEQFF

clone_size: few
d_call: NA
j_call: TRBJ2-5
v_call: TRBV11-2
cdr3_nt: TGTGCCAGCAGCTTATTGGGGACTGAACAAGAGACCCAGTACTTC
cdr3_aa: CASSLLGTEQETQYF

clone_size: NA
d_call: TRBD1
j_call: TRBJ2-3
v_call: TRBV5-8
cdr3_nt: TGTGCCAGCAGCTCGGACAGGGGCACAGATACGCAGTATTTT
cdr3_aa: CASSSDRGTDTQYF

clone_size: NA
d_call: NA
j_call: TRBJ1-1
v_call: TRBV2
cdr3_nt: TGTGCCAGCGGTTCCGCGCGGGGGCACACTGAAGCTTTCTTT
cdr3_aa: CASGSARGHTEAFF

clone_size: NA
d_call: NA
j_call: TRBJ1-1
v_call: TRBV6-5
cdr3_nt: TGTGCCAGCAGTTACCAGGGATTGGGGAGCACTGAAGCTTTCTTT
cdr3_aa: CASSYQGLGSTEAFF

clone_size: NA
d_call: NA
j_call: TRBJ2-5
v_call: TRBV30
cdr3_nt: TGTGCCTGGAAAAAATTGGAGACCCAGTACTTC
cdr3_aa: CAWKKLETQYF

clone_size: NA
d_call: NA
j_call: TRBJ2-5
v_call: TRBV7-7
cdr3_nt: TGTGCCAGCAGCCCCCAGCGGTGGGAGACCCAGTACTTC
cdr3_aa: CASSPQRWETQYF